This T cell receptor beta chain was sequenced for a study of prognosis after radiotherapy for stage I lung cancer. V lost 9 bases to trimming and J lost 2 bases, with 18 bases between them. The germline gives CDR1 SGHKS, CDR2 YYEKEE (reference sequence). The CDR3 has 15 residues. Genomic DNA provided the template from which TCR beta CDR3 was amplified by two-round multiplex PCR. Initially, in first-round PCR, primers specific to each TRBV and TRBJ gene were used. TCRdb reprocessed the multiplex PCR reads via MiXCR and lists one record per CDR3 protein. The sample holds about 16,000 distinct CDR3 sequences, more than 35% seen once.

Sequencing was performed on PBMCs, taken before or after stereotactic body radiation therapy (not recorded which). The receptor comes from a donor aged 50 or older with non-small cell lung cancer. The V and J genes are TRBV5-5 and TRBJ1-3, with a possible D match to TRBD1 (6 bases). CDR3 in DNA: TGTGCCATCAATCCTCCGGGGGGGCCTGGAAACACCATATATTTT. Its protein product is CAINPPGGPGNTIYF.